This T cell receptor (beta chain) was captured in a study of OX40 agonist ivuxolimab in advanced cancers. Overall study: Ivuxolimab, an agonist antibody against OX40 (CD134), was given to patients.

This CDR3 region has 14 residues. CDR1 and CDR2 (germline): SGHNT, YYREEE (reference sequence). Trimming shortened V by 3 bases and J by 1 base, and 10 bases separated the two germline ends. Sequenced by immunoSEQ multiplex PCR; TCRdb stores in-frame clones only, minus some. The table lists approximately 35,000 clones, about 80% of them singletons. The chain combines TRBV5-4 with TRBJ1-1; D is unclear. This TCR was recovered from an adult with an advanced solid tumor such as melanoma, head and neck, liver or kidney cancer. Here the sequenced sample was CD4+ or CD8+ T cells sorted from blood, taken in a trial of the OX40 agonist ivuxolimab. The CDR3 loop reads CASSWEGRNTEAFF. The DNA for the CDR3 is TGTGCCAGCAGCTGGGAAGGGAGGAACACTGAAGCTTTCTTT.